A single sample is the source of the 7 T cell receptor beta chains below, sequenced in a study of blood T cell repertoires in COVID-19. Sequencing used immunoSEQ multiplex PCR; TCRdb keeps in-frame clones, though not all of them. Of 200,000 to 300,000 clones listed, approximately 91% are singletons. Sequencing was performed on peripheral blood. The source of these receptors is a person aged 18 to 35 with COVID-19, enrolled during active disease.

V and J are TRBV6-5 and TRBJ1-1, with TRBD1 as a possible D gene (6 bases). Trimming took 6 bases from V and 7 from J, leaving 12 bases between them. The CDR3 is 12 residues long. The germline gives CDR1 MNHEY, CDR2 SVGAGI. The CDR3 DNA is TGTGCCAGCAGAAATAGGGGGTTTGAAGCTTTCTTT. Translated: CASRNRGFEAFF.

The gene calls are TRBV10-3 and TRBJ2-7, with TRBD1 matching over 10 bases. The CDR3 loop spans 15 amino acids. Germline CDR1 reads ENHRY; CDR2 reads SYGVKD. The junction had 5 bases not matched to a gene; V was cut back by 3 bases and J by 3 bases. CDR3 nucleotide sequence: TGTGCCATCAGTGATGCGGGACAGGGGTACTACGAGCAGTACTTC. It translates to CAISDAGQGYYEQYF.

CDR3 loop: CASSLGLAGVGGELFF. The CDR3 DNA reads as TGCGCCAGCAGCTTGGGACTAGCGGGAGTCGGCGGGGAGCTGTTTTTT. The gene calls are TRBV5-1 and TRBJ2-2; TRBD2 aligns across 12 bases. The CDR3 sequence is 16 residues long. Germline CDR1 SGHRS, CDR2 YFSETQ. Trimming cost V 0 bases and J 7 bases; bases outside gene matches: 4. Complete variable domain (other parts from reference TRBV5-1 and TRBJ2-2): KAGVTQTPRYLIKTRGQQVTLSCSPISGHRSVSWYQQTPGQGLQFLFEYFSETQRNKGNFPGRFSGRQFSNSRSEMNVSTLELGDSALYLCASSLGLAGVGGELFFGEGSRLTVL.

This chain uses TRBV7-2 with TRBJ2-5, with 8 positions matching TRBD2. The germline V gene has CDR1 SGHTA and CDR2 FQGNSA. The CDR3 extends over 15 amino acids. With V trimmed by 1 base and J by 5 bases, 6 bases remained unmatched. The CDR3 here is CASSLGVAGMETQYF. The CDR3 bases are TGTGCCAGCAGCTTAGGGGTAGCGGGAATGGAGACCCAGTACTTC.

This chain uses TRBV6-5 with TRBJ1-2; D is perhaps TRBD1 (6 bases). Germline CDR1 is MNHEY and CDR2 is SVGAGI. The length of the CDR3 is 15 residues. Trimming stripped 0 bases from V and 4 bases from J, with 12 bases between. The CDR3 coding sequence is TGTGCCAGCAGTTACTCCCAGTTAGGGGGCTATGGCTACACCTTC. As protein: CASSYSQLGGYGYTF.

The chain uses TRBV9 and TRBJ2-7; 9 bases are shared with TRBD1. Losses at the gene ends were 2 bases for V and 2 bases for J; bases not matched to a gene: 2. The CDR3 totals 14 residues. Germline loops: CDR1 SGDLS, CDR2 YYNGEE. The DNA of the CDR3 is TGTGCCAGCAGCGTGGGGACAGGGACCTACGAGCAGTACTTC. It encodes CASSVGTGTYEQYF.

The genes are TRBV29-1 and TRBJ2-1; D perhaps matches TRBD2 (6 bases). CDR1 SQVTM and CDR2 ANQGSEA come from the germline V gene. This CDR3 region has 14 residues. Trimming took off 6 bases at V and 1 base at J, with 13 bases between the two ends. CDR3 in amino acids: CSVGRDGSYNEQFF. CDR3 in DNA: TGCAGCGTCGGGCGGGATGGGTCCTACAATGAGCAGTTCTTC.